This TCR beta chain emerged from a study of blood T cell repertoires in COVID-19 (TCRdb year 2020). General notes on the study: The collaborator samples originated in the United States, Italy and Spain and spanned the acute and convalescent phases of COVID-19. The sample metadata nearly always contained a de-identified subject ID, COVID-19 status, age in years and sex. The samples were drawn from the first 160 participants of the ongoing ImmuneRACE study and from 1,254 subjects provided by 6 global collaborators. The prospective study material was composed of cDNA or gDNA derived from T cells, B-cell-depleted T cells, or PBMCs. The dataset comprised deeply sampled blood TCRbeta repertoires from subjects exposed to, actively infected with, or recovered from COVID-19. Where HLA class I and class II types were available, the types were taken from metadata supplied by the sample provider, not from assay-based typing. The repertoires were released in a freely available public database intended as a resource for research on the immune response to SARS-CoV-2. General study outcomes and caveats: Clinical and demographic metadata were provided uncurated, with the amount varying by source and participant.

Ends trimmed: V by 1 base, J by 5 bases; bases unmatched to a gene: 6. The CDR1 and CDR2 encoded by the germline V gene (reference sequence) are MNHEY and SMNVEV. The CDR3 runs 16 amino acids, cysteine and phenylalanine included. CDR3 DNA is the only sequence kept; it has 48 bases, read in frame from the first base. In the prospective study, participants were about 18 to 95 years old, resided in 24 geographic areas of the United States, and were enrolled through a virtual design. In the prospective study, participants were assigned to cohorts based on the clinical history participants reported in a screening survey and a study questionnaire. Recovered participants in ImmuneRACE Cohort 3 were defined as having two consecutive negative NP/OP PCR tests, clearance from a healthcare professional, or resolution of symptoms. In the prospective study, mobile phlebotomists collected whole blood, serum and a nasopharyngeal or oropharyngeal swab from each participant. Additional blood draws and questionnaires over an approximately two-month period could optionally be provided by prospective study participants. Before DNA extraction, prospective study blood samples were shipped either frozen or at room temperature.

TCRbeta CDR3 regions were amplified from genomic DNA by means of the immunoSEQ Assay, a bias-controlled multiplex PCR. The paper's data handling went like this. The number of nucleated cells in each sample was estimated by amplification of reference gene primers within the assay. To quantify the absolute abundance of each unique TCRbeta CDR3 rearrangement, sequence reads were collapsed and filtered. Productive Simpson clonality was computed per sample as the square root of Simpson's diversity index over productive rearrangements. TCRdb limited this immuneACCESS table to in-frame rearrangements with V and J called. A share of clones is missing; checked studies link under half to unresolved V genes, and the rest is unexplained. V, J and clone size are those of that table, while D and trimming were read from the DNA. For this sample the table gives under 200,000 clones, of which around 80% were detected only once. The leading ten clones occupy 13% of the sample.

With respect to this clone: Its antigen is currently not known. Nothing much larger sits one base from this clone, and base qualities are not available.

The chain uses TRBV27 and TRBJ2-2; 8 central nucleotides agree with TRBD2. The sequencing input was PBMCs or T cells enriched from blood (not recorded which). The receptor's source is a woman in her fifties or sixties who had recovered from COVID-19. The CDR3 protein is CASSLFSGSFTGELFF. The nucleotide sequence reads TGTGCCAGCAGTTTATTCAGCGGGAGTTTTACCGGGGAGCTGTTTTTT.